This paragraph reports one TCR beta chain. As yet, its antigen is unknown. Using immunoSEQ multiplex PCR, the repertoire was profiled, and TCRdb retains in-frame clones only, with some absent. The table has about 140,000 clones, just over 90% seen once. V was clipped by 2 bases and J by 4 bases; unmatched bases: 3. The CDR3 consists of 15 residues. Germline lookup yields CDR1 SEHNR and CDR2 FQNEAQ (reference sequence). This specimen belongs to a study of OX40 agonist ivuxolimab in advanced cancers. As for the study in general: Patients in the trial were receiving intravenous ivuxolimab every 2 weeks, at doses of 0.01 to 10 mg/kg. Subjects had a mean age of around 60 years, with a range of 23 to 79; around 80% were male.

On cycle 4 day 1 and cycle 7 day 1, as well as at baseline, blood was sampled. Study results and caveats: At 0.1-3.0 mg/kg, partial responders had clonal expansion among the lowest observed.

J is TRBJ1-2 and V is TRBV7-9; 11 positions agree with TRBD1. The TCR was taken from an adult with an advanced solid tumor such as melanoma, head and neck, liver or kidney cancer. The source material was CD4+ or CD8+ T cells sorted from blood, sampled in a trial of the OX40 agonist ivuxolimab. CDR3 sequence: CASSLKDRGLYGYTF. The CDR3 bases are TGTGCCAGCAGCTTAAAGGACAGGGGGCTCTATGGCTACACCTTC.